One sample yielded the 21 T cell receptor beta chains listed below, sequenced in a study of T cell responses to AZD1222 COVID-19 vaccine. The table came from immunoSEQ multiplex PCR; TCRdb's copy has only in-frame clones and leaves some out. The sample lists some 150,000 clones, approximately 88% occurring once. Sequenced here: peripheral blood, sampled on day 0 of AZD1222 vaccination. These receptors were collected from an adult in good health.

The sample holds one count of this clone. V is TRBV2 and J is TRBJ1-2; TRBD1 aligns across 7 bases. V shed 6 bases, J shed 8 bases, and the junction held 9 bases outside the gene matches. The CDR3 is made up of 13 amino acids. In germline, CDR1 is SNHLY, CDR2 FYNNEI. The CDR3 spells CASSATGEEGYTF. The CDR3 region has the DNA TGTGCCAGCAGCGCCACAGGGGAAGAAGGCTACACCTTC.

CDR3 in DNA: TGTGCCAGCAGCGGAGTGAGGGACAGGGGCCATGAAAATCCGCTTGGCTATGGCTACACCTTC. It is translated as CASSGVRDRGHENPLGYGYTF. The chain combines TRBV9 with TRBJ1-2, with 10 nucleotides matching TRBD1. V lost 3 bases, J lost 4 bases, and 24 bases stayed unmatched. The germline V gene encodes CDR1 SGDLS and CDR2 YYNGEE. The length of the CDR3 is 21 residues. The full variable domain, in which reference TRBV9 and TRBJ1-2 provide the parts outside the CDR3, is DSGVTQTPKHLITATGQRVTLRCSPRSGDLSVYWYQQSLDQGLQFLIQYYNGEERAKGNILERFSAQQFPDLHSELNLSSLELGDSALYFCASSGVRDRGHENPLGYGYTFGSGTRLTVV.

The genes are TRBV9 and TRBJ2-1, with TRBD2 matching 11 bases. Germline V gene data show CDR1 as SGDLS and CDR2 as YYNGEE. V lost 4 bases, J lost 6 bases, and 6 bases stayed unmatched. The CDR3 has 15 amino acids. DNA of the CDR3: TGTGCCAGCAGCCCTCGACTAGCGGGGCCCAATGAGCAGTTCTTC. Translated: CASSPRLAGPNEQFF.

About this clone: A junction boundary mismatches the germline segment, possibly from a read error. The chain links TRBV7-9 to TRBJ2-1, with TRBD2 matching over 9 bases. There are 12 residues in the CDR3. Germline V lookup: CDR1 SEHNR, CDR2 FQNEAQ (reference sequence). The CDR3 loop reads CASSSPGTSPLF. The CDR3 DNA reads TGTGCCAGCAGTTCACCCGGGACTAGCCCTCTCTTC.

The chain employs TRBV6-5 and TRBJ2-1; a weak D match, TRBD2 (6 bases). The V end was cut by 6 bases, the J end by 9 bases, with 15 bases between. CDR1 is MNHEY and CDR2 is SVGAGI in the germline V gene. The CDR3 is made up of 13 amino acids. The CDR3: CASRNRVGGEQFF. DNA for the CDR3: TGTGCCAGCAGGAACCGGGTGGGGGGTGAGCAGTTCTTC.

This rearrangement joins TRBV15 to TRBJ2-7; possibly TRBD1 for D (6 bases). V was shortened by 0 bases and J by 2 bases, with 14 bases between the two germline ends. The CDR3 totals 16 residues. Germline values: CDR1 LNHNV, CDR2 YYDKDF (reference sequence). CDR3 in amino acids: CATSRDWGQGPYEQYF. CDR3 in DNA: TGTGCCACCAGCAGAGACTGGGGGCAGGGCCCCTACGAGCAGTACTTC.

The V call is TRBV14, the J call TRBJ1-5, with D unresolved. V lost 0 bases to trimming and J lost 3 bases, with 0 bases between them. CDR1 and CDR2 from the germline V gene are SGHDN and FVKESK. The CDR3 contains 12 residues. The CDR3 nucleotides are TGTGCCAGCAGCCAAGACAATCAGCCCCAGCATTTT. Protein product: CASSQDNQPQHF.

The V and J genes are TRBV18 and TRBJ1-3; maybe TRBD1 (6 bases). Trimming took 2 bases from V and 0 from J, leaving 8 bases between them. The length of the CDR3 is 15 residues. Germline lookup yields CDR1 KGHSH and CDR2 LQKENI. CDR3 region: CASSPGGRSGNTIYF. The CDR3 nucleotides read TGTGCCAGCTCACCAGGGGGGCGCTCTGGAAACACCATATATTTT.

DNA of the CDR3: TGTGCCAGCAGCCAAGAGGACCCCTCCTACGAGCAGTACTTC. This gives the protein CASSQEDPSYEQYF. This chain joins TRBV4-2 and TRBJ2-7; D is unclear. V shed 0 bases and J shed 0 bases, with 6 bases lying between them. The CDR3 consists of 14 residues. Per germline, CDR1 LGHNA and CDR2 YNFKEQ.

This chain connects TRBV29-1 to TRBJ1-1; D unclear. The CDR3 is made up of 13 amino acids. The germline CDR1 and CDR2 sequences are SQVTM and ANQGSEA. V gave up 7 bases and J gave up 0 bases, with 12 bases separating them. The CDR3 nucleotides are TGCAGCGCCCGTATAAGCGTGAACACTGAAGCTTTCTTT. The encoded protein is CSARISVNTEAFF. The full variable domain, its missing parts supplied by reference TRBV29-1 and TRBJ1-1, is SAVISQKPSRDICQRGTSLTIQCQVDSQVTMMFWYRQQPGQSLTLIATANQGSEATYESGFVIDKFPISRPNLTFSTLTVSNMSPEDSSIYLCSARISVNTEAFFGQGTRLTVV.

The genes are TRBV25-1 and TRBJ2-7; D gene uncertain. The CDR3 runs 11 residues. The V end lost 4 bases, the J end lost 3 bases, and 4 bases lay between the germline ends. The germline V gene has CDR1 MGHDK and CDR2 SYGVNS. CDR3 sequence (DNA): TGTGCCAGCAGTGTGAGCTACGAGCAGTACTTC. Translation: CASSVSYEQYF.

CDR3 loop: CASTTGGYTGELFF. Here the CDR3 DNA reads TGTGCCAGCACCACAGGGGGCTACACCGGGGAGCTGTTTTTT. This sequence joins TRBV9 and TRBJ2-2; 9 bases map to TRBD1. The CDR3 covers 14 residues. Germline CDR1 SGDLS, CDR2 YYNGEE. The ends lost 6 bases at V and 3 bases at J; junction bases unmatched: 3.

This clone is a singleton in its sample. The rearrangement uses TRBV6-6 and TRBJ2-7, with D unclear. Germline CDR1 and CDR2: MNHNY and SVGAGI (reference sequence). V was pared by 6 bases and J by 3 bases, with 9 bases between. The CDR3 is 12 residues long. The CDR3 here is CASSQLHYEQYF. Here the CDR3 DNA reads TGTGCCAGCAGCCAGCTACACTACGAGCAGTACTTC.

V is TRBV7-9 and J is TRBJ1-2, with 12 bases matching TRBD1. Germline assignment: CDR1 SEHNR and CDR2 FQNEAQ (reference sequence). CDR3 size: 16 residues. After removal of 2 bases from V and 4 bases from J, the junction contained 5 bases not matched to a gene. Written as DNA, the CDR3 is TGTGCCAGCAGCTTATCGGGGACAGGGGGCACCTATGGCTACACCTTC. Amino acid sequence: CASSLSGTGGTYGYTF.

The chain combines TRBV6-5 with TRBJ1-1; D unclear. Germline V gene data show CDR1 as MNHEY and CDR2 as SVGAGI. V was cut by 2 bases and J by 1 base, with 8 bases left in between. The CDR3 length is 14 residues. The CDR3 region is CASSYGQKNTEAFF. CDR3 sequence (DNA): TGTGCCAGCAGTTACGGGCAGAAGAACACTGAAGCTTTCTTT.

The chain employs TRBV5-4 and TRBJ2-1, with 10 bases aligning to TRBD2. Trimming took 0 bases from V and 5 from J; bases not matched to a gene: 5. The CDR3 sequence is 16 residues long. Germline V gene sequence: CDR1 SGHNT, CDR2 YYREEE (reference sequence). This chain's CDR3 is CASSLEVLAGHNEQFF. CDR3 bases: TGTGCCAGCAGCTTGGAAGTACTAGCGGGACACAATGAGCAGTTCTTC.

The chain recombines TRBV14 with TRBJ1-4; D unclear. V was clipped by 2 bases and J by 5 bases, with 15 bases between them. Germline V gene sequence: CDR1 SGHDN, CDR2 FVKESK. The CDR3 consists of 16 residues. CDR3 sequence reads: CASSQRRTGINEKLFF. The CDR3 region has the DNA TGTGCCAGCAGCCAACGGCGGACGGGAATCAATGAAAAACTGTTTTTT. Looking up the rest from reference TRBV14 and TRBJ1-4 gives the full variable domain: EAGVTQFPSHSVIEKGQTVTLRCDPISGHDNLYWYRRVMGKEIKFLLHFVKESKQDESGMPNNRFLAERTGGTYSTLKVQPAELEDSGVYFCASSQRRTGINEKLFFGSGTQLSVL.

The V call is TRBV9, the J call TRBJ1-1, with 8 nucleotides matching TRBD1. V was clipped by 3 bases and J by 0 bases; unmatched bases: 10. The CDR3 has 17 amino acids. The germline V gene encodes CDR1 SGDLS and CDR2 YYNGEE. The CDR3 coding sequence is TGTGCCAGCAGCGGGGCAGGGGGCGCGTTGGTGAACACTGAAGCTTTCTTT. This codes for CASSGAGGALVNTEAFF.

V is TRBV5-1 and J is TRBJ1-3; possible D gene TRBD1, 5 bases. V was cut by 4 bases and J by 0 bases, with 14 bases left in between. Germline V gives CDR1 SGHRS, CDR2 YFSETQ. The CDR3 length is 16 residues. Here the CDR3 reads CASSPVGTSSGNTIYF. The CDR3 nucleotides are TGCGCCAGCAGCCCGGTCGGGACGAGCTCTGGAAACACCATATATTTT.

The J gene is TRBJ2-4, the V gene TRBV21-1; the table names TRBD1, a call not compared with the DNA. TRBV21-1 is assigned pseudogene status. The CDR3 loop spans 17 amino acids. CDR3 in amino acids: CASSKALGVISKNIQYF. CDR3 in DNA: TGTGCCAGCAGCAAAGCGCTAGGGGTGATTTCCAAAAACATTCAGTACTTC.

The rearrangement joins TRBV7-9 to TRBJ2-1; D assignment may be TRBD1 or TRBD2 (6 bases each). The V end was cut by 3 bases, the J end by 13 bases, with 13 bases between. Looked up from germline, CDR1 is SEHNR and CDR2 is FQNEAQ (reference sequence). This CDR3 region has 12 residues. The CDR3 loop reads CASSLRGDVQFF. The CDR3 coding sequence is TGTGCCAGCAGCTTGAGGGGGGACGTACAGTTCTTC.